A single sample gave rise to the 6 T cell receptor beta chains below, sequenced in a study of blood T cell repertoires in COVID-19 (dated by TCRdb to 2020 to 2022). The receptor library was made with the immunoSEQ multiplex PCR assay. TCRdb obtained this table from immuneACCESS and retained in-frame rearrangements with V and J assigned. These tables miss some clones; where compared with another copy, unresolved V genes account for less than half of the shortfall, and the remainder is unexplained. This sample comprises 400,000 to 550,000 clones, 85% to 90% of them detected only once. 4.3% of the sample belongs to the ten largest clones. The sequenced sample consisted of peripheral blood. These receptors were collected from a woman in her 30s with acute or convalescent COVID-19.

The genes are TRBV6-5 and TRBJ1-1, with TRBD1 identical over 7 bases. Germline V CDR1 and CDR2: MNHEY, SVGAGI. With V trimmed by 0 bases and J by 4 bases, 5 bases remained unmatched. There are 15 residues in the CDR3. CDR3 protein: CASSYSRGQSTEAFF. In DNA, the CDR3 is TGTGCCAGCAGTTACTCGCGGGGACAGAGCACTGAAGCTTTCTTT.

CDR3 nucleotide sequence: TGCAGTGCTAGTGACACAGGGGGCGGGACTGAAGCTTTCTTT. It yields the protein CSASDTGGGTEAFF. The chain carries TRBV20-1 and TRBJ1-1; 9 bases agree with TRBD1. Looked up from germline, CDR1 is DFQATT and CDR2 is SNEGSKA (reference sequence). The CDR3 extends over 14 amino acids. V lost 3 bases, J lost 5 bases, and 7 bases stayed unmatched.

J is TRBJ2-7 and V is TRBV12-3 or TRBV12-4; the D gene is possibly TRBD1 (5 bases). The CDR3 runs to 12 residues. Trimming left V 5 bases short and J 4 bases short, with 9 bases between. The CDR3 here is CASSRQTYEQYF. Written as DNA, the CDR3 is TGTGCCAGCAGTAGACAGACATACGAGCAGTACTTC.

In the case of this clone: The sample carries other DNA sequences with the same CDR3. The rearrangement uses TRBV5-5 and TRBJ2-2, with TRBD2 identical over 7 bases. This CDR3 has 15 amino acids. V gave up 2 bases and J gave up 2 bases; unmatched junction bases: 3. CDR1 SGHKS and CDR2 YYEKEE come from the germline V gene (reference sequence). CDR3 in DNA: TGTGCCAGCAGCTTTGGCGGGGGAAACACCGGGGAGCTGTTTTTT. Its translation: CASSFGGGNTGELFF.

The chain joins TRBV7-3 to TRBJ2-2; 7 positions agree with TRBD1. The V and J ends lost 4 bases and 0 bases, in that order; junction bases with no gene match: 23. Germline values: CDR1 SGHTA, CDR2 FQGTGA. This CDR3 contains 22 residues. CDR3 region: CASSSNALQGSPNRPNTGELFF. The CDR3 coding sequence is TGTGCCAGCAGCTCGAACGCACTACAGGGGAGCCCGAACCGTCCGAACACCGGGGAGCTGTTTTTT.

The chain is built from TRBV7-3 and TRBJ1-3, with a weak D call TRBD1 (6 bases). The CDR3 sequence is 15 residues long. Deletions cut 2 bases from V and 1 base from J, with 9 bases between. Germline CDR1 reads SGHTA; CDR2 reads FQGTGA. The CDR3 sequence is CASSLSQGSGNTIYF. DNA for the CDR3: TGTGCCAGCAGCTTATCTCAGGGGTCTGGAAACACCATATATTTT.